Below, one T cell receptor (beta chain) is given with its context. TCR libraries were built from approximately 0.45 ug of total RNA by linear amplification. MiXCR was run by TCRdb on the reads, yielding one entry per CDR3 protein. The repertoire consists of 200,000 or so distinct CDR3 sequences, with over 60% occurring once and the leading ten covering less than 2.5%. The CDR3 is 16 residues long. V shed 0 bases and J shed 0 bases, with 9 bases lying between them. This entry belongs to a study of healthy donors' naive CD4 and CD8 T cells. Study-wide background: Donors came from three age groups: 20-25, 40-50 and 60-70 years.

The rearrangement links TRBV12-3 or TRBV12-4 to TRBJ2-1, with D perhaps matching TRBD2 (5 bases). The sequenced sample consisted of naive CD4+ and CD8+ T cells sorted from blood, pooled from several donors. The clonotype comes from a pool of human donors in good health; the sample pools cells from several healthy donors. CDR3 protein: CASSLAPGLSYNEQFF. CDR3 DNA sequence: TGTGCCAGCAGTTTAGCGCCCGGACTCTCCTACAATGAGCAGTTCTTC.